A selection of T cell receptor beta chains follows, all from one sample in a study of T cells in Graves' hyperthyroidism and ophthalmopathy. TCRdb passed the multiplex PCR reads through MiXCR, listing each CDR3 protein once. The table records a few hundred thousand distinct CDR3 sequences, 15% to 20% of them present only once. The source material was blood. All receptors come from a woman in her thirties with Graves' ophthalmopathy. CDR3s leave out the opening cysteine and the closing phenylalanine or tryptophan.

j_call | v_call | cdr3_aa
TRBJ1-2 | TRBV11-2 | ASSFSEGYT
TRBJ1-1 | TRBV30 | AWSRGPTEAF
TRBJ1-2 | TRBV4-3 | ASSQDPAGTYGYT
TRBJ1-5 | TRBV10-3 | AIGSRENQPQH
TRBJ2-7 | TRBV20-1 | SARGLAGDPWEQY
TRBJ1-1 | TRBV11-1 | ASSLLGLSTEAF
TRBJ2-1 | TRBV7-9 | ASGNQGRGNEQF
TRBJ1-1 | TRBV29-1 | SATEGTEAF
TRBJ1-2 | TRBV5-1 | ASRLGTTNYGYT
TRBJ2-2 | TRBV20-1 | SARDYWGATAGELF
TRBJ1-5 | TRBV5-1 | ASSSGLPRTPQH
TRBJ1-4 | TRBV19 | ASKEVRGKLF
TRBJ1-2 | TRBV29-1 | SVEDGRKSYGYT
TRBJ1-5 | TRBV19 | ASSLDMVFSGSNQPQH
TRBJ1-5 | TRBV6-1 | ASSEFPRVQPQH
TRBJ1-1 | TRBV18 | ASSPRQVQDTEAF
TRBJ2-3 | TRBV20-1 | SARGQREDQDTQY
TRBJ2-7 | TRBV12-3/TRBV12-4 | ASSSLGWGSHEQY
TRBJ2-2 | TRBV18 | ASSPQGAGELF
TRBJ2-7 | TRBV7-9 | ASVRELSYEQY